This T cell receptor (beta chain) was observed in a study of CD8 T cells in ankylosing spondylitis. This clonotype was recorded a few times. Its antigen remains unidentified. General study results and limits: Certain motif variants had earlier appeared in reactive arthritis synovial fluid and blood. What appeared characteristic of ankylosing spondylitis blood was a TCR beta motif of several highly homologous variants.

The CDR3 extends over 16 amino acids. Trimming removed 0 bases at V and 5 bases at J, with 17 bases between. Germline values: CDR1 SGHRS, CDR2 YFSETQ. Each CDR3 protein is one row after TCRdb ran MiXCR on the 5' RACE reads. Of more than 600,000 distinct CDR3 sequences listed, roughly 19% are singletons. The source of this sequence is a male donor with ankylosing spondylitis. The chain recombines TRBV5-1 with TRBJ1-1; D gene uncertain. Sequencing was carried out using blood, either unsorted or a sorted T cell fraction (not recorded which). Written as DNA, the CDR3 is TGCGCCAGCAGCTTGGTTCGGCAGAAGAATGGGACTGAAGCTTTCTTT. Encoded protein: CASSLVRQKNGTEAFF. Looking up the rest from reference TRBV5-1 and TRBJ1-1 gives the full variable domain: KAGVTQTPRYLIKTRGQQVTLSCSPISGHRSVSWYQQTPGQGLQFLFEYFSETQRNKGNFPGRFSGRQFSNSRSEMNVSTLELGDSALYLCASSLVRQKNGTEAFFGQGTRLTVV.